The T cell receptor (beta chain) under discussion was sequenced for a study of Ad26.COV2.S vaccination and SARS-CoV-2 variants. Study at large: Each vaccinee took Ad26.COV2.S intramuscularly, once or twice 56 days apart.

Stated treatment: approximately 18 received Ad26.COV2.S at low or high dose, single or two shots; about 5 received placebo; per-sample allocation not given. Day 63 after the first vaccine or placebo injection was the time point for sampling. In the vaccine, an Ad26 vector expressed the SARS-CoV-2 spike of the Wuhan strain. Regarding this clone: The target antigen is unknown.

This CDR3 is built from 15 residues. Germline assignment: CDR1 LNHDA and CDR2 SQIVND (reference sequence). V trimming: 4 bases; J trimming: 6 bases; junction bases outside the gene matches: 7. Overall study results and limits: The TCR-based breadth and depth measures might underestimate overall T cell responses. People who got the vaccine or the placebo had similar non-spike TCR breadth.

Generated by immunoSEQ multiplex PCR, the TCRdb table keeps only in-frame clones and is missing some. The sample yields about 480,000 clones, approximately 88% seen once. The V and J genes are TRBV19 and TRBJ1-2, with 11 bases fitting TRBD1. The TCR comes from a person between 18 and 60 years old who received the Ad26.COV2.S COVID-19 vaccine or a placebo. This sample comprised peripheral blood, obtained in a trial of Ad26.COV2.S vaccine versus placebo. CDR3 in amino acids: CASSTRTGGTDGYTF. CDR3 bases: TGTGCCAGTAGTACCCGGACAGGGGGCACCGATGGCTACACCTTC.